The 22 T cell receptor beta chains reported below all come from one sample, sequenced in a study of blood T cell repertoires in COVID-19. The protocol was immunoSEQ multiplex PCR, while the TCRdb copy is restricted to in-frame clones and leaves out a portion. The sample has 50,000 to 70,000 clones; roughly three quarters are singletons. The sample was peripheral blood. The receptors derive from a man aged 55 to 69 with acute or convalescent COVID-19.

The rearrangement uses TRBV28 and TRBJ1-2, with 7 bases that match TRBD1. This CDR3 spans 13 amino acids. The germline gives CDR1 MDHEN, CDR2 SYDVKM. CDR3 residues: CGTYRGGGNGYTF. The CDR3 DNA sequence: TGTGGAACATACAGGGGTGGAGGCAATGGCTACACCTTC.

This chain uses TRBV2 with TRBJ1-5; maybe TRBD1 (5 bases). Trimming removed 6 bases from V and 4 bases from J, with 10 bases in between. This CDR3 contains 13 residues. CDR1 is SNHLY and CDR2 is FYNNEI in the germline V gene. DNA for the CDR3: TGTGCCAGCAGCCCGGGGGGGAATCAGCCCCAGCATTTT. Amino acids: CASSPGGNQPQHF.

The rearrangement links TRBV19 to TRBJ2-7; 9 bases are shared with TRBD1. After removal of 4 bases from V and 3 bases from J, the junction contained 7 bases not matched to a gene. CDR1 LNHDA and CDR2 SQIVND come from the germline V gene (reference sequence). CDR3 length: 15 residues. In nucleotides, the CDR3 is TGTGCCAGTAGTACCTTGACAGGGGGAGGCTACGAGCAGTACTTC. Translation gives CASSTLTGGGYEQYF.

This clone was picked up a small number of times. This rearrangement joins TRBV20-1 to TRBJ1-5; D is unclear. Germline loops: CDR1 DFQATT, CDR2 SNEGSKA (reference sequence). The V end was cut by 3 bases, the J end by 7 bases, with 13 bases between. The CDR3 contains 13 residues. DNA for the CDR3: TGCAGTGCTAGTCCGGAGCGCGGGCAGCCCCAGCATTTT. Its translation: CSASPERGQPQHF.

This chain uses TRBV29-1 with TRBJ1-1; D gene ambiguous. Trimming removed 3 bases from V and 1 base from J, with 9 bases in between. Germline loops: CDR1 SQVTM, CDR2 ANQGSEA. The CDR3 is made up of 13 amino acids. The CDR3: CSVDRGRNTEAFF. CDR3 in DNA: TGCAGCGTTGATCGGGGTCGGAACACTGAAGCTTTCTTT.

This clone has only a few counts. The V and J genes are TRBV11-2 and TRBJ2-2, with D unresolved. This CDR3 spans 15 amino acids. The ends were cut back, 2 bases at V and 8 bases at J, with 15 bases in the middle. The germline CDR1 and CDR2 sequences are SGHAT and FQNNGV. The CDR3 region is CASSLTIAAPGELFF. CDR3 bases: TGTGCCAGCAGCTTAACTATCGCTGCTCCGGGGGAGCTGTTTTTT.

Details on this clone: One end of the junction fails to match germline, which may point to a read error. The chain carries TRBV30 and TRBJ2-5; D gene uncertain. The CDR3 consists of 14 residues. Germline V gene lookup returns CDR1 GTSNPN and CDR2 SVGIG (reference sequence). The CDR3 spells CAWGVTFSRETQYF. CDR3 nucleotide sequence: TGTGCCTGGGGTGTGACTTTTTCCCGTGAGACCCAGTACTTC. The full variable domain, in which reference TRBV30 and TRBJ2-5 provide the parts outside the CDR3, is SQTIHQWPATLVQPVGSPLSLECTVEGTSNPNLYWYRQAAGRGLQLLFYSVGIGQISSEVPQNLSASRPQDRQFILSSKKLLLSDSGFYLCAWGVTFSRETQYFGPGTRLLVL.

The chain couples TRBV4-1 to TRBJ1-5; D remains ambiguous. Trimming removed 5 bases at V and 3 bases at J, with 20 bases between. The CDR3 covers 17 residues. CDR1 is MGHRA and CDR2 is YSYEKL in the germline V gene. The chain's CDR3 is CASSKVGGPQVNQPQHF. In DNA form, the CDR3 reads TGCGCCAGCAGCAAAGTGGGAGGACCGCAAGTCAATCAGCCCCAGCATTTT.

CDR3 DNA: TGTGCCAGCAGCCTGACAGGGGTGAGGGAAAAACTGTTTTTT. Protein: CASSLTGVREKLFF. The rearrangement links TRBV27 to TRBJ1-4; 8 bases line up with TRBD1. The V gene end was trimmed by 6 bases and the J gene end by 8 bases; junction bases not matched to a gene: 8. This CDR3 is built from 14 residues. Germline V CDR1 and CDR2: MNHEY, SMNVEV (reference sequence). Variable domain in full (rest from reference TRBV27 and TRBJ1-4): EAQVTQNPRYLITVTGKKLTVTCSQNMNHEYMSWYRQDPGLGLRQIYYSMNVEVTDKGDVPEGYKVSRKEKRNFPLILESPSPNQTSLYFCASSLTGVREKLFFGSGTQLSVL.

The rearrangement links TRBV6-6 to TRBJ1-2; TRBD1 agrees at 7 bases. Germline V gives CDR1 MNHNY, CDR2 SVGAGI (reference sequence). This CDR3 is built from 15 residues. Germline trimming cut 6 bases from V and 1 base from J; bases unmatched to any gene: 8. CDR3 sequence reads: CASSLKGAGNYGYTF. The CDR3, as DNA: TGTGCCAGCAGCCTTAAGGGGGCGGGTAACTATGGCTACACCTTC.

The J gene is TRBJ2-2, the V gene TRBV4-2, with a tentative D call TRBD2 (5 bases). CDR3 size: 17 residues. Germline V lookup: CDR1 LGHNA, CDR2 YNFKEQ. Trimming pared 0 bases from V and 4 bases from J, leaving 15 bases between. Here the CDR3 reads CASSQDPPGMGTGELFF. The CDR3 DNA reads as TGTGCCAGCAGCCAAGATCCCCCGGGGATGGGCACCGGGGAGCTGTTTTTT.

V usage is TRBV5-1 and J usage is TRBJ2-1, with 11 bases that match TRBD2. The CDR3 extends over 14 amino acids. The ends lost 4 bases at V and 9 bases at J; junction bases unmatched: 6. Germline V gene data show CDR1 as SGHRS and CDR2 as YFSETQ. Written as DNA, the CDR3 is TGCGCCAGCAGCCTCACGGGACTAGCGGTTGAGCAGTTCTTC. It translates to CASSLTGLAVEQFF. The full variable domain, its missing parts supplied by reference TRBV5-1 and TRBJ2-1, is KAGVTQTPRYLIKTRGQQVTLSCSPISGHRSVSWYQQTPGQGLQFLFEYFSETQRNKGNFPGRFSGRQFSNSRSEMNVSTLELGDSALYLCASSLTGLAVEQFFGPGTRLTVL.

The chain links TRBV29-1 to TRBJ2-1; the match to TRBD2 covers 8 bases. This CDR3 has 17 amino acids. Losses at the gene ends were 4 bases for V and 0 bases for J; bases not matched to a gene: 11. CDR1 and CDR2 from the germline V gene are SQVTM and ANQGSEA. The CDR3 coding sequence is TGCAGCGTTGTAGTCCTTCGGGGGGGCCTCTCCTACAATGAGCAGTTCTTC. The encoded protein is CSVVVLRGGLSYNEQFF.

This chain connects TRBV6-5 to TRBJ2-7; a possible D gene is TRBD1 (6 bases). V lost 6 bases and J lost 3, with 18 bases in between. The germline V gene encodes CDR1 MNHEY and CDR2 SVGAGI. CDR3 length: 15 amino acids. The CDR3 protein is CASSPRGEGDYEQYF. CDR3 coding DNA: TGTGCCAGCAGCCCCAGGGGAGAAGGAGACTACGAGCAGTACTTC.

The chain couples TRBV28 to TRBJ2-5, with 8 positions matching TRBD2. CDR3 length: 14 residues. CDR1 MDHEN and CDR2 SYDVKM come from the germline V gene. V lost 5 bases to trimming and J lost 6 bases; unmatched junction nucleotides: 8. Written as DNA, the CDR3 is TGTGCCAGCAGTATCTACGGGGGGGAAAAGACCCAGTACTTC. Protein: CASSIYGGEKTQYF.

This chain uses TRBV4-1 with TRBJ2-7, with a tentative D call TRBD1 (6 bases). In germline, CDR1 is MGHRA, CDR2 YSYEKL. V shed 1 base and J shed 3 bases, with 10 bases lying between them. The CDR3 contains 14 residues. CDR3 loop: CASSQGRTVYEQYF. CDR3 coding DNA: TGCGCCAGCAGCCAAGGGCGGACAGTCTACGAGCAGTACTTC.

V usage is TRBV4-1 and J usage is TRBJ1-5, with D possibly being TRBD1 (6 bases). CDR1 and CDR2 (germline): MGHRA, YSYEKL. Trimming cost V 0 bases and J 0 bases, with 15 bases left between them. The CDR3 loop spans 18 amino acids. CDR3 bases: TGCGCCAGCAGCCAAGATGTCGGGACAAACTATAGCAATCAGCCCCAGCATTTT. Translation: CASSQDVGTNYSNQPQHF.

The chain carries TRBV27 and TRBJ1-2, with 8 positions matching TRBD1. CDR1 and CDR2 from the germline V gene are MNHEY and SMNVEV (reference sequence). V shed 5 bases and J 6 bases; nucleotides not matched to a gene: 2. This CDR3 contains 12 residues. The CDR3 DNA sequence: TGTGCCAGCAGTCAGACAGGGGATGGCTACACCTTC. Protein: CASSQTGDGYTF.

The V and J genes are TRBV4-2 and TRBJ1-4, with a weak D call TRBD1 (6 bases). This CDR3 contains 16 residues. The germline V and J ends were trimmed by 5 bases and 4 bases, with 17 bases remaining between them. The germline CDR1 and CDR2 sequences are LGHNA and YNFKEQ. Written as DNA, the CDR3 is TGTGCCAGCAGCTCCTACAGCGAGGGGGTTAATGAAAAACTGTTTTTT. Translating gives CASSSYSEGVNEKLFF.

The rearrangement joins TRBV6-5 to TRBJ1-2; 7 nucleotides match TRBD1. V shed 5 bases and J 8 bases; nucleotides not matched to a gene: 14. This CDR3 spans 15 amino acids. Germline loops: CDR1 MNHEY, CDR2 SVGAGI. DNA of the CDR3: TGTGCCAGCAGTCCGAGCAGCGAGGGGGCGCGCGGCTACACCTTC. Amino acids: CASSPSSEGARGYTF.

DNA for the CDR3: TGTGCCAGCAGTTTTGCAGGAAACTATGGCTACACCTTC. As protein: CASSFAGNYGYTF. The chain employs TRBV12-3 or TRBV12-4 and TRBJ1-2, with D unclear. This CDR3 region has 13 residues. Trimming cost V 3 bases and J 2 bases, with 7 bases left between them.

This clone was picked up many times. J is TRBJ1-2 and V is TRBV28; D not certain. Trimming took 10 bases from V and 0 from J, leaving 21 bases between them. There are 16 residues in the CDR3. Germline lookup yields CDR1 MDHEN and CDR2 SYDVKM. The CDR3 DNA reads TGTGCCACCCTCCACGGAGGGTTTTTAACTAACTATGGCTACACCTTC. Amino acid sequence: CATLHGGFLTNYGYTF.